This paragraph covers one T cell receptor (beta chain) sequence. The sample belongs to a study of cytomegalovirus exposure and HLA in healthy donors. Primers included in the PCR were 60 Vbeta and 13 Jbeta primers. As originally analysed: About 11 million of tens of millions of unique TCR beta chains were shared, per a later count. This table comes from immunoSEQ multiplex PCR, and its TCRdb copy is limited to in-frame clones, with some not included. V and J calls and clone size follow that table, whereas D and trimming were derived from the DNA. The sample has around 170,000 clones, around 80% seen once; the top ten hold about 1.4%. Donors likely had unrecorded immune exposures despite being nominally healthy when sampled. The V end was cut by 3 bases, the J end by 2 bases, with 8 bases between. The CDR3 covers 13 residues. Germline V lookup: CDR1 SGHDN, CDR2 FVKESK.

V is TRBV14 and J is TRBJ2-7, with a tentative D call TRBD2 (5 bases). The source is a girl between 5 and 17 years old in good health and CMV-seropositive. The sample comprised PBMCs. CDR3 protein: CASSHIGAYEQYF. Written as DNA, the CDR3 is TGTGCCAGCAGCCATATCGGGGCCTACGAGCAGTACTTC.